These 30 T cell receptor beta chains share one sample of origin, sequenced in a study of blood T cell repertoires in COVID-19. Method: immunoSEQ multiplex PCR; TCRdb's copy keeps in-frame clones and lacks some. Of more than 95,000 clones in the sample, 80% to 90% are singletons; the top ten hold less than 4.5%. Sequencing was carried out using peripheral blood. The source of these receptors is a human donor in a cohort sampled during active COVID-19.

The CDR3 here is CASSLFPGGGETQYF. CDR3 nucleotides: TGTGCCAGCAGCTTGTTCCCGGGGGGTGGAGAGACCCAGTACTTC. The rearrangement uses TRBV5-5 and TRBJ2-5, with 7 bases identical to TRBD2. CDR1 SGHKS and CDR2 YYEKEE come from the germline V gene (reference sequence). V dropped 1 base and J dropped 4; count of bases not matched to a gene: 7. CDR3 length equals 15 residues.

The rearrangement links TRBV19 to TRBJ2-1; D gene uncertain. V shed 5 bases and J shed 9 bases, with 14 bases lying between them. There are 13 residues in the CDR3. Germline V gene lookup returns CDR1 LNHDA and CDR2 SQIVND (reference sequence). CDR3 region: CASSAGRVGEQFF. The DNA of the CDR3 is TGTGCCAGTAGTGCCGGCCGGGTTGGTGAGCAGTTCTTC.

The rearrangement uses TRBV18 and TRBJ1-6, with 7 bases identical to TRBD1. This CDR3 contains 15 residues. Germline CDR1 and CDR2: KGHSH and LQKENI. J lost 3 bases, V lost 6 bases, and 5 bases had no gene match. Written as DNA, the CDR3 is TGTGCCAGCTCTCCTAGACAGGGCTATAATTCACCCCTCCACTTT. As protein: CASSPRQGYNSPLHF.

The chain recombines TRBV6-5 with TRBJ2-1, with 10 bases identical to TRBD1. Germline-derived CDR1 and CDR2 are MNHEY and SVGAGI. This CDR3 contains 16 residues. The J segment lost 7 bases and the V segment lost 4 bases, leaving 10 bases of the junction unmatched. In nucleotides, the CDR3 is TGTGCCAGCAGTTCAACCGGGACAGGGGAAGGTAATGAGCAGTTCTTC. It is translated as CASSSTGTGEGNEQFF.

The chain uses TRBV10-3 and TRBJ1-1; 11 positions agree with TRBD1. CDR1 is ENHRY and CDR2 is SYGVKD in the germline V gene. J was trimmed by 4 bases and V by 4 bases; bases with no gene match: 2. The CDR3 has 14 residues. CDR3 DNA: TGTGCCATCAGTGGGACAGGGGGCCGCACTGAAGCTTTCTTT. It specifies CAISGTGGRTEAFF.

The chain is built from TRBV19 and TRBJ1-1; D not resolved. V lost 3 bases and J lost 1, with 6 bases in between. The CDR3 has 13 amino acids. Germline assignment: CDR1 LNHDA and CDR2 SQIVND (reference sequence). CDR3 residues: CASSMAPNTEAFF. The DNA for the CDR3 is TGTGCCAGTAGTATGGCCCCGAACACTGAAGCTTTCTTT.

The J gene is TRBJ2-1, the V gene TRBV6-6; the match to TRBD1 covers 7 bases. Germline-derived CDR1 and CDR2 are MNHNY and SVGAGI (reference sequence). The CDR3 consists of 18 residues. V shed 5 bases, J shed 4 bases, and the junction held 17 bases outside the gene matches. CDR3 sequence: CASSRTGVPPSSYNEQFF. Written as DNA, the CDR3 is TGTGCCAGCAGTCGAACAGGGGTTCCCCCTAGTTCGTACAATGAGCAGTTCTTC.

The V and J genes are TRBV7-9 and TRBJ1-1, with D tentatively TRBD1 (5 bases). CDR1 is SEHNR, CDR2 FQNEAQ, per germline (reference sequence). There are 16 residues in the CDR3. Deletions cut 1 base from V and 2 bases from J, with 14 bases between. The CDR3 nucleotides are TGTGCCAGCAGCTTAGATTTTTGGGGCCCAAACACTGAAGCTTTCTTT. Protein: CASSLDFWGPNTEAFF.

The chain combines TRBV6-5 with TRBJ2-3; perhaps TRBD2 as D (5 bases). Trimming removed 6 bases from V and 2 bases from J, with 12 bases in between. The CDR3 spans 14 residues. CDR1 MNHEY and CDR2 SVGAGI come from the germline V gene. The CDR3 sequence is CASSKRAYTDTQYF. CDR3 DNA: TGTGCCAGCAGCAAGAGGGCTTACACAGATACGCAGTATTTT.

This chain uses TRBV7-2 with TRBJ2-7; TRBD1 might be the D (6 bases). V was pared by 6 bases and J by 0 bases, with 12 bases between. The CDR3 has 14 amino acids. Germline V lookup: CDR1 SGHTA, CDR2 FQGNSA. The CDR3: CASRDSHFSYEQYF. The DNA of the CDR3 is TGTGCCAGCAGGGACAGCCACTTCTCCTACGAGCAGTACTTC.

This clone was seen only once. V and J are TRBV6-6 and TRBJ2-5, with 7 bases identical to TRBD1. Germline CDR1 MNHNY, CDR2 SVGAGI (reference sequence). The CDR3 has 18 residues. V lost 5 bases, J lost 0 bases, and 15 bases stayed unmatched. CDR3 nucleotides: TGTGCCAGCAGTCCGTCCCTAGTTCGGACAGGAGACCAAGAGACCCAGTACTTC. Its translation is CASSPSLVRTGDQETQYF.

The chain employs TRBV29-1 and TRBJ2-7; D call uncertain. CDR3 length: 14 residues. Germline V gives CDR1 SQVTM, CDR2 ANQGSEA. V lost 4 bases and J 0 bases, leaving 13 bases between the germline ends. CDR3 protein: CSVVVDGASYEQYF. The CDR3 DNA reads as TGCAGCGTTGTAGTCGACGGAGCCTCCTACGAGCAGTACTTC.

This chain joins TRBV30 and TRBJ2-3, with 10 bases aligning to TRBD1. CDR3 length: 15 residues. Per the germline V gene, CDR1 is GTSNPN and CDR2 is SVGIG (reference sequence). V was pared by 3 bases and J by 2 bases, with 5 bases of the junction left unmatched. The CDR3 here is CAWRDRGIPTDTQYF. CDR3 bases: TGTGCCTGGAGGGACAGGGGGATCCCCACAGATACGCAGTATTTT.

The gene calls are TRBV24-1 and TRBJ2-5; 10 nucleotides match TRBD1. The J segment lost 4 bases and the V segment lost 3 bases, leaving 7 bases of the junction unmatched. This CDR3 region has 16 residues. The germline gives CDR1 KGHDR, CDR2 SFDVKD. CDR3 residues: CATSDPTGTGAETQYF. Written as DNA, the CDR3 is TGTGCCACCAGTGATCCCACCGGGACAGGGGCAGAGACCCAGTACTTC.

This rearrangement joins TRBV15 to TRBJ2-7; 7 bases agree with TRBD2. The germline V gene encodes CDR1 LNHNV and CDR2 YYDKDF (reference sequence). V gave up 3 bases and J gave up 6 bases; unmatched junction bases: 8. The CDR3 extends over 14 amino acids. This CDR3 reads CATSRSAGSGEQYF. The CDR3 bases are TGTGCCACCAGCAGGTCAGCGGGGAGTGGCGAGCAGTACTTC. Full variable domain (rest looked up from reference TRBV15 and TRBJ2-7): DAMVIQNPRYQVTQFGKPVTLSCSQTLNHNVMYWYQQKSSQAPKLLFHYYDKDFNNEADTPDNFQSRRPNTSFCFLDIRSPGLGDTAMYLCATSRSAGSGEQYFGPGTRLTVT.

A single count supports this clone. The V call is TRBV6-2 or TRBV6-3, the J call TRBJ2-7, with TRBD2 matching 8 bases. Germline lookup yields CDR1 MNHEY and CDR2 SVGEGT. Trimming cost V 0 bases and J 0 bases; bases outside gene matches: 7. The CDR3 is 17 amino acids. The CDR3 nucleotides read TGTGCCAGCAGTTACTCCCCACGCGGGAGGATCTCCTACGAGCAGTACTTC. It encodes CASSYSPRGRISYEQYF.

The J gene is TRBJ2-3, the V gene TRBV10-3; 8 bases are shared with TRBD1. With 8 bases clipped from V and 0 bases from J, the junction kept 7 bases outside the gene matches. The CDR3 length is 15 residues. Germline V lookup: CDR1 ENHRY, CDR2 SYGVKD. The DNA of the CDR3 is TGTGCCATCTCGCGGACAGGGCCGAGCACAGATACGCAGTATTTT. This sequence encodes CAISRTGPSTDTQYF.

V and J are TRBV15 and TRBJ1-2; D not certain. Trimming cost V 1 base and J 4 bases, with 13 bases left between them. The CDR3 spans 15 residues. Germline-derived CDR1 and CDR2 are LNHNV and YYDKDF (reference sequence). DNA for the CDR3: TGTGCCACCAGCAGAGCACGGGTTCCACCCTATGGCTACACCTTC. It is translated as CATSRARVPPYGYTF.

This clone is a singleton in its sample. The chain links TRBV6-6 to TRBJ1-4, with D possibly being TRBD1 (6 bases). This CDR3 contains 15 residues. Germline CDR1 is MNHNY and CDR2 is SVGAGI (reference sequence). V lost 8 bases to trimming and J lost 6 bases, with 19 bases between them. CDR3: CASFKQGHFDEKLFF. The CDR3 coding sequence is TGTGCCAGCTTCAAACAGGGCCATTTCGATGAAAAACTGTTTTTT.

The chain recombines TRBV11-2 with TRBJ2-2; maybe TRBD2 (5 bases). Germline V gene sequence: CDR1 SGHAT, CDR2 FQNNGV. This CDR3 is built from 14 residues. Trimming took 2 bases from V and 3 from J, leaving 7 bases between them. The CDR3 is CASSLSGDTGELFF. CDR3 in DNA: TGTGCCAGCAGCTTAAGCGGAGACACCGGGGAGCTGTTTTTT. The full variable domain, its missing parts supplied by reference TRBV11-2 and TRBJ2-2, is EAGVAQSPRYKIIEKRQSVAFWCNPISGHATLYWYQQILGQGPKLLIQFQNNGVVDDSQLPKDRFSAERLKGVDSTLKIQPAKLEDSAVYLCASSLSGDTGELFFGEGSRLTVL.

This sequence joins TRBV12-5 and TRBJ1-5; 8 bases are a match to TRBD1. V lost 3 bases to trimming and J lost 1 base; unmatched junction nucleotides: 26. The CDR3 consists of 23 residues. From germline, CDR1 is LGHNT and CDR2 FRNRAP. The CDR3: CASGFSSGTGNSSSRVSNQPQHF. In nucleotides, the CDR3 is TGTGCTAGTGGTTTCTCTTCCGGGACAGGTAATTCATCGTCTAGGGTCAGCAATCAGCCCCAGCATTTT.

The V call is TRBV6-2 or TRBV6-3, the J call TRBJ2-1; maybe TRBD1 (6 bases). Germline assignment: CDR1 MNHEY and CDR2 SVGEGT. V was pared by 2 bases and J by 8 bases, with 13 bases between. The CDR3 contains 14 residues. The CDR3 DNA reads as TGTGCCAGCAGTTACGGAACAGGGTGGGATGAGCAGTTCTTC. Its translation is CASSYGTGWDEQFF.

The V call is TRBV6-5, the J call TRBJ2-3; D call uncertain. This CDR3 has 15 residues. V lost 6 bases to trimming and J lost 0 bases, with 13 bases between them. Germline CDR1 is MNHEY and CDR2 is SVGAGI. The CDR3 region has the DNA TGTGCCAGCAGGCCCCAGTCCCTTAGCACAGATACGCAGTATTTT. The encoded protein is CASRPQSLSTDTQYF.

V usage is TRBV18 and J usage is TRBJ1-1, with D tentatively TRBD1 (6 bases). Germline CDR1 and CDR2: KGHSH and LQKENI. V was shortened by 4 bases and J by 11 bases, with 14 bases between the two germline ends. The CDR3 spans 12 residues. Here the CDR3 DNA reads TGTGCCAGCTCACTAAACAGGGAAGGGGCTTTCTTT. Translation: CASSLNREGAFF. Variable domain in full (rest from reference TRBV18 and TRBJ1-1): NAGVMQNPRHLVRRRGQEARLRCSPMKGHSHVYWYRQLPEEGLKFMVYLQKENIIDESGMPKERFSAEFPKEGPSILRIQQVVRGDSAAYFCASSLNREGAFFGQGTRLTVV.

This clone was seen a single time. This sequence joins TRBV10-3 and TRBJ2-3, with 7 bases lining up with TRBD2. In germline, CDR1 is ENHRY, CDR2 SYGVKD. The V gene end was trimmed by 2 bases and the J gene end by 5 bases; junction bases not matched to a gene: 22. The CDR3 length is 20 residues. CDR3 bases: TGTGCCATCAGTGAGACCGCCGGACCAGGGCGAGCGGGGCACCGAGATACGCAGTATTTT. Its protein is CAISETAGPGRAGHRDTQYF.

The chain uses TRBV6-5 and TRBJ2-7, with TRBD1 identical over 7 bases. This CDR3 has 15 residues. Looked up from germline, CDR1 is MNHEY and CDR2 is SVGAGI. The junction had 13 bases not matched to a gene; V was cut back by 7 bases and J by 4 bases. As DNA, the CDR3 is TGTGCCAGCAACCCCAGACAGGGCGAGAAGTACGAGCAGTACTTC. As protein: CASNPRQGEKYEQYF.

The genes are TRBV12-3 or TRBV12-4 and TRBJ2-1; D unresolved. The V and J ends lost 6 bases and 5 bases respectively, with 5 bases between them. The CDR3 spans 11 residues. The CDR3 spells CASSLDNEQFF. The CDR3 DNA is TGTGCCAGCAGCCTTGACAATGAGCAGTTCTTC.

The CDR3 sequence is CASSLRRGANEQYF. As DNA, the CDR3 is TGTGCCAGCAGTTTACGCAGGGGCGCCAACGAGCAGTACTTC. The rearrangement links TRBV28 to TRBJ2-7, with TRBD1 as a possible D gene (6 bases). Germline V gene lookup returns CDR1 MDHEN and CDR2 SYDVKM. There are 14 residues in the CDR3. V was trimmed by 2 bases and J by 5 bases, leaving 13 bases between them.

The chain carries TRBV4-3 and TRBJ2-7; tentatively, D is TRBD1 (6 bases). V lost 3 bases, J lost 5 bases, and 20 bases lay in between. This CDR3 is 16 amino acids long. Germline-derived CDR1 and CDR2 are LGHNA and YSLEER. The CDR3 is CASSQQTGGLANEQYF. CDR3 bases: TGCGCCAGCAGCCAGCAGACAGGCGGGCTAGCCAACGAGCAGTACTTC.

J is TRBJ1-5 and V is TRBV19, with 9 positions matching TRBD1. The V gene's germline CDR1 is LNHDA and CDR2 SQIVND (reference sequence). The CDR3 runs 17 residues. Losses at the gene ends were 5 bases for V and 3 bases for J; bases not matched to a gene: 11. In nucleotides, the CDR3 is TGTGCCAGTAGTTCGCCCAGGACAGGGGCCGACAATCAGCCCCAGCATTTT. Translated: CASSSPRTGADNQPQHF.